This TCR beta chain was found in a study of T cell responses to AZD1222 COVID-19 vaccine. Produced via immunoSEQ multiplex PCR; TCRdb's table is partial and in-frame only. The sample gives more than 110,000 clones, 80% to 95% of which show up once; under 4.5% is in the top ten. General observations from the study: The donor group comprised mostly white British people and more females; the analysis possibly underestimated clonal diversity. AZD1222 recipients seropositive at baseline numbered only 6 or 7.

Comment on this clone: Its antigen is not identified.

V shed 4 bases and J 7 bases; nucleotides not matched to a gene: 4. The CDR3 runs to 12 residues. The germline V gene encodes CDR1 SGHRS and CDR2 YFSETQ. This TCR derives from an adult in good health. V usage is TRBV5-1 and J usage is TRBJ1-1, with TRBD1 matching 7 bases. The sequences come from peripheral blood, collected on day 0 of AZD1222 vaccination. The CDR3 sequence is CASSEDRDEAFF. CDR3 DNA: TGCGCCAGCAGCGAAGACAGGGATGAAGCTTTCTTT.